These 15 T cell receptor beta chains came from one sample sequenced in a study of STAT5B mutations in CD4+ large granular lymphocyte leukemia. Only in-frame clones appear in the TCRdb table, and some are missing; sequencing was by immunoSEQ multiplex PCR. The table shows some 34,000 clones, with approximately 74% occurring only once. Sequencing was done on a sample of CD4+ T cells from blood buffy coats. These TCRs come from a human donor in good health.

The chain recombines TRBV27 with TRBJ2-5; 7 bases fit TRBD2. This CDR3 has 13 residues. V gave up 6 bases and J gave up 5 bases; unmatched junction bases: 6. Germline values: CDR1 MNHEY, CDR2 SMNVEV (reference sequence). The CDR3 DNA follows: TGTGCCAGCAGAGCGGGATCAGCCGAGACCCAGTACTTC. Amino acid sequence: CASRAGSAETQYF.

The chain has TRBV19 and TRBJ2-7; 11 positions agree with TRBD1. Looked up from germline, CDR1 is LNHDA and CDR2 is SQIVND (reference sequence). This CDR3 spans 16 amino acids. V trimming: 5 bases; J trimming: 4 bases; junction bases outside the gene matches: 10. The CDR3 sequence: CASSGLGTGGWYEQYF. CDR3 DNA: TGTGCCAGTAGTGGACTGGGGACAGGGGGTTGGTACGAGCAGTACTTC.

The chain joins TRBV5-1 to TRBJ2-2; the match to TRBD1 covers 9 bases. The germline gives CDR1 SGHRS, CDR2 YFSETQ. V gave up 2 bases and J gave up 5 bases; unmatched junction bases: 4. The CDR3 contains 15 residues. CDR3 DNA: TGCGCCAGCAGCTTCGAACAGGGGGCAACCGGGGAGCTGTTTTTT. It yields the protein CASSFEQGATGELFF.

The rearrangement joins TRBV9 to TRBJ1-2, with D possibly TRBD1 on 6 matching bases. The V gene's germline CDR1 is SGDLS and CDR2 YYNGEE. CDR3 length: 15 residues. V lost 3 bases and J lost 4, with 16 bases in between. The CDR3 DNA follows: TGTGCCAGCAGCGGATCGGCAGGGGAGTTCTATGGCTACACCTTC. Translation: CASSGSAGEFYGYTF.

This chain uses TRBV4-1 with TRBJ2-4; the match to TRBD2 covers 7 bases. CDR3 length: 17 amino acids. Trimming at V came to 6 bases and at J to 0 bases, leaving 11 bases not matched to a gene. The germline V gene encodes CDR1 MGHRA and CDR2 YSYEKL. As DNA, the CDR3 is TGCGCCAGCAGTAACACCGGGACTACATTAGCCAAAAACATTCAGTACTTC. It specifies CASSNTGTTLAKNIQYF.

The V call is TRBV29-1, the J call TRBJ2-1, with D unresolved. Trimming pared 2 bases from V and 8 bases from J, leaving 16 bases between. The CDR3 is 14 amino acids. CDR1 is SQVTM, CDR2 ANQGSEA, per germline. The CDR3 DNA reads as TGCAGCGTTGAAAGGGTGGCGGCCGATGATGAGCAGTTCTTC. It codes for CSVERVAADDEQFF.

V is TRBV5-1 and J is TRBJ2-7; D possibly corresponds to TRBD2 (7 bases). Germline CDR1 SGHRS, CDR2 YFSETQ. V was clipped by 4 bases and J by 4 bases, with 21 bases between them. The CDR3 has 16 amino acids. The CDR3 loop reads CASSLMGGSGAYEQYF. The CDR3 nucleotides read TGCGCCAGCAGCCTGATGGGGGGGTCAGGGGCTTACGAGCAGTACTTC.

This sequence joins TRBV6-1 and TRBJ2-3; D not resolved. The V and J ends lost 1 base and 3 bases respectively, with 8 bases between them. Per germline, CDR1 MNHNS and CDR2 SASEGT. The CDR3 length is 14 residues. The CDR3 sequence: CASSEGWGTDTQYF. In nucleotides, the CDR3 is TGTGCCAGCAGTGAAGGGTGGGGTACAGATACGCAGTATTTT.

The chain couples TRBV11-3 to TRBJ2-1, with D possibly TRBD2 on 6 matching bases. V lost 1 base and J lost 7, with 17 bases in between. In germline, CDR1 is SGHNT, CDR2 YENEEA. CDR3 length: 16 residues. The CDR3 nucleotides are TGTGCCAGCAGCTTAGTCTGGGGGAGGAATGGGAATGAGCAGTTCTTC. It translates to CASSLVWGRNGNEQFF. Full variable domain (rest looked up from reference TRBV11-3 and TRBJ2-1): EAGVVQSPRYKIIEKKQPVAFWCNPISGHNTLYWYLQNLGQGPELLIRYENEEAVDDSQLPKDRFSAERLKGVDSTLKIQPAELGDSAVYLCASSLVWGRNGNEQFFGPGTRLTVL.

The chain uses TRBV7-9 and TRBJ2-1; 7 bases map to TRBD2. The CDR3 has 15 amino acids. V trimming: 5 bases; J trimming: 0 bases; junction bases outside the gene matches: 4. Germline V gene sequence: CDR1 SEHNR, CDR2 FQNEAQ (reference sequence). This chain's CDR3 is CASSPRDYSYNEQFF. The DNA of the CDR3 is TGTGCCAGCAGCCCCCGGGACTACTCCTACAATGAGCAGTTCTTC.

The V gene is TRBV5-6, the J gene TRBJ2-1; the match to TRBD2 covers 13 bases. V was clipped by 4 bases and J by 9 bases; unmatched bases: 7. This CDR3 is 15 amino acids long. Germline-derived CDR1 and CDR2 are SGHDT and YYEEEE. CDR3 sequence: CASSTSGGALVEQFF. For the CDR3, the DNA is TGTGCCAGCAGCACTAGCGGGGGGGCCCTTGTTGAGCAGTTCTTC.

This chain connects TRBV5-1 to TRBJ2-5; D unclear. This CDR3 comprises 14 residues. Trimming pared 1 base from V and 1 base from J, leaving 8 bases between. Germline V gives CDR1 SGHRS, CDR2 YFSETQ. This CDR3 is CASSLRQTQETQYF. The CDR3 DNA follows: TGCGCCAGCAGCTTGCGGCAGACCCAAGAGACCCAGTACTTC. The variable domain in full, with the rest retrieved from reference TRBV5-1 and TRBJ2-5, is KAGVTQTPRYLIKTRGQQVTLSCSPISGHRSVSWYQQTPGQGLQFLFEYFSETQRNKGNFPGRFSGRQFSNSRSEMNVSTLELGDSALYLCASSLRQTQETQYFGPGTRLLVL.

V is TRBV6-5 and J is TRBJ2-7, with a weak D call TRBD2 (5 bases). Trimming pared 6 bases from V and 0 bases from J, leaving 15 bases between. The germline V gene encodes CDR1 MNHEY and CDR2 SVGAGI. The CDR3 totals 15 residues. The CDR3, as DNA: TGTGCCAGCAGGCCTCCGGGGTGGAGCTCCTACGAGCAGTACTTC. Translation gives CASRPPGWSSYEQYF.

The chain uses TRBV9 and TRBJ1-6, with 11 bases that match TRBD1. V trimming: 3 bases; J trimming: 8 bases; junction bases outside the gene matches: 4. This CDR3 contains 15 residues. The germline V gene has CDR1 SGDLS and CDR2 YYNGEE. Here the CDR3 reads CASSAGQGADSPLHF. The CDR3 nucleotides read TGTGCCAGCAGCGCAGGACAGGGGGCAGATTCACCCCTCCACTTT.

This rearrangement joins TRBV7-3 to TRBJ2-6, with 8 nucleotides matching TRBD1. The germline gives CDR1 SGHTA, CDR2 FQGTGA. V gave up 6 bases and J gave up 0 bases; unmatched junction bases: 7. The CDR3 spans 17 residues. CDR3 DNA sequence: TGTGCCAGCAGTAGACAGGGGTCTTACTCTGGGGCCAACGTCCTGACTTTC. Amino acid sequence: CASSRQGSYSGANVLTF.